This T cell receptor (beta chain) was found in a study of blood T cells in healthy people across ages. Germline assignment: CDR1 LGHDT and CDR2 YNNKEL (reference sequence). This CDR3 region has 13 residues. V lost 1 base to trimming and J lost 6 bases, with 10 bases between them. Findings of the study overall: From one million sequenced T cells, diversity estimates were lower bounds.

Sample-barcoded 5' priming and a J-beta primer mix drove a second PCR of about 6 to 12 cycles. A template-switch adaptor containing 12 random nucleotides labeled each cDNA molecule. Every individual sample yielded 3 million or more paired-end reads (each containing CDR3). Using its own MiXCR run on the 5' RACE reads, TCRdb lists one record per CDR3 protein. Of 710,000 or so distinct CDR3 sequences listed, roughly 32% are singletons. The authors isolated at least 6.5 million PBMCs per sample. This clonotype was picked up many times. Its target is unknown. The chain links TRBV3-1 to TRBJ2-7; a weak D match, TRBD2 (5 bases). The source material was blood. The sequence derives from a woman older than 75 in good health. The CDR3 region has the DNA TGTGCCAGCAGCCAAGTCGGTCGGGGCGAGCAGTACTTC. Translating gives CASSQVGRGEQYF.